The clone carrying this T cell receptor beta chain was picked up many times. Its antigen is not known. This record comes from a study of molecular identifiers for immune sequencing clone quantification. Study-level points and caveats: Spiked Jurkat TCR RNA equal to one cell could reportedly be picked out among some 1 million naive cells. Clones above 20 RNA copies contained over 99% of effector molecules but under 1% of naive ones.

TCRdb re-called the PCR reads through MiXCR, storing one row per CDR3 protein. The sample has 460,000 or so distinct CDR3 sequences, about 22% seen once. CDR3 length: 16 amino acids. Germline values: CDR1 SGHDT, CDR2 YYEEEE. V was trimmed by 4 bases and J by 3 bases, leaving 20 bases between them. V gene TRBV5-6 combines with J gene TRBJ2-7; the D is unclear. Sequencing was done on a sample of naive CD8+ T cells from blood, with Jurkat cell RNA spiked in. Documented subset: FACS-sorted CD8+CD4-CCR7+CD45RA+ naive T cells. The sequence was collected from a human donor in good health. Some libraries in this study had Jurkat cell RNA spiked in. Here the CDR3 reads CASSPIPPSPLYEQYF. CDR3 DNA sequence: TGTGCCAGCAGCCCTATTCCACCCTCTCCCCTCTACGAGCAGTACTTC.